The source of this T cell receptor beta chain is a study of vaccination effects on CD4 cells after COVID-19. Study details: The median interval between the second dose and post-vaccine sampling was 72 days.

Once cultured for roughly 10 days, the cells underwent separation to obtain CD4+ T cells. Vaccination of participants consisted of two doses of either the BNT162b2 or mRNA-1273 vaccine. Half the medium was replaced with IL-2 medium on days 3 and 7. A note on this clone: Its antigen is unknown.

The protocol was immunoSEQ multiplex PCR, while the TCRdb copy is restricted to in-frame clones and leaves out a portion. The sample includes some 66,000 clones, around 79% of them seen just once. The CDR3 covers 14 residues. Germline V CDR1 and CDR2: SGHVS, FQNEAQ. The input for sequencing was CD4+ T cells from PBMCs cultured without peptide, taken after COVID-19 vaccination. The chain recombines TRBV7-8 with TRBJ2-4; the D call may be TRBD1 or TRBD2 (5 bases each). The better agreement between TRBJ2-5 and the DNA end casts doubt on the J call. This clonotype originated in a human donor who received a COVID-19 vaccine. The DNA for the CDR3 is TGTGCCAGCAGCTTAGGGGGGATAGACAGGACCCAGTACTTC. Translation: CASSLGGIDRTQYF.